The entry below describes one TCR beta chain. The CDR3 has 15 residues. V lost 5 bases to trimming and J lost 0 bases, with 14 bases between them. Germline V CDR1 and CDR2: SEHNR, FQNEAQ (reference sequence). The sample is drawn from a study of blood T cell repertoires in COVID-19. Data came from immunoSEQ multiplex PCR; TCRdb stores just in-frame clones and leaves some out. This table has some 130,000 clones, about 76% appearing once. V is TRBV7-9 and J is TRBJ2-7; no reliable D call. Sequencing was done on a sample of peripheral blood. The receptor was isolated from an elderly man with acute or convalescent COVID-19. The DNA of the CDR3 is TGTGCCAGCAGCCAGAGGTCTATAAACTCCTACGAGCAGTACTTC. Protein: CASSQRSINSYEQYF.